Each of the 17 T cell receptor beta chains below was sequenced from the same sample in a study of technical replicates of blood from a handful of donors. Clones were read by immunoSEQ multiplex PCR, and TCRdb kept only the in-frame ones, dropping some. Among around 70,000 clones listed, around 97% were seen once. Sequencing was done on a sample of T cells isolated from PBMCs. These receptors were taken from a human donor in good health.

The rearrangement joins TRBV11-3 to TRBJ2-7; D may be TRBD2 (5 bases). This CDR3 has 14 residues. Per germline, CDR1 SGHNT and CDR2 YENEEA. V was clipped by 1 base and J by 7 bases, with 14 bases between them. The CDR3 DNA reads TGTGCCAGCAGCTTAGCCCCCCAAGCGGAGGAGCAGTACTTC. This translates into CASSLAPQAEEQYF.

The rearrangement uses TRBV6-5 and TRBJ2-5; 10 positions match TRBD1. With V trimmed by 6 bases and J by 2 bases, 6 bases remained unmatched. CDR3 length equals 15 residues. Per germline, CDR1 MNHEY and CDR2 SVGAGI. The chain's CDR3 is CASRAGTGVQETQYF. CDR3 in DNA: TGTGCCAGCAGAGCCGGGACAGGGGTACAAGAGACCCAGTACTTC.

The V gene is TRBV9, the J gene TRBJ2-7; no clear D. The CDR3 extends over 13 amino acids. CDR1 SGDLS and CDR2 YYNGEE come from the germline V gene. V was trimmed by 0 bases and J by 4 bases, leaving 8 bases between them. The CDR3 bases are TGTGCCAGCAGCGTAGACCTGAGTTACGAGCAGTACTTC. The encoded protein is CASSVDLSYEQYF.

V usage is TRBV28 and J usage is TRBJ1-1; D is uncertain. The ends were cut back, 7 bases at V and 4 bases at J, with 19 bases in the middle. CDR3 length equals 15 residues. Germline CDR1 is MDHEN and CDR2 is SYDVKM. The DNA for the CDR3 is TGTGCCAGCACCCGAATCGGGGAAGGTCGCACTGAAGCTTTCTTT. Its protein product is CASTRIGEGRTEAFF.

This clone was seen just once. This chain links TRBV14 with TRBJ2-5; D might be TRBD2 (5 bases). V dropped 8 bases and J dropped 5 bases, with 12 bases sitting between them. CDR1 and CDR2 (germline): SGHDN, FVKESK. This CDR3 region has 12 residues. The CDR3 here is CASGPRGETQYF. The CDR3 region has the DNA TGTGCCAGCGGGCCCCGGGGTGAGACCCAGTACTTC.

The chain's CDR3 is CASSMTSGGAETQYF. The CDR3 DNA follows: TGTGCCAGCTCCATGACTAGCGGGGGGGCGGAGACCCAGTACTTC. V is TRBV2 and J is TRBJ2-5; 14 bases map to TRBD2. The CDR3 is made up of 15 amino acids. V gave up 8 bases and J gave up 5 bases; unmatched junction bases: 7. Germline loops: CDR1 SNHLY, CDR2 FYNNEI.

The V and J genes are TRBV29-1 and TRBJ2-7; 8 bases are shared with TRBD1. Germline CDR1 is SQVTM and CDR2 is ANQGSEA. The J segment lost 3 bases and the V segment lost 6 bases, leaving 7 bases of the junction unmatched. The CDR3 totals 13 residues. The CDR3 DNA follows: TGCAGCGTGACCGGGACAGGAGTCTACGAGCAGTACTTC. The encoded protein is CSVTGTGVYEQYF.

The chain uses TRBV4-2 and TRBJ2-5; 7 bases are shared with TRBD1. Germline CDR1 and CDR2: LGHNA and YNFKEQ. The CDR3 runs 18 residues. V lost 4 bases to trimming and J lost 4 bases; unmatched junction nucleotides: 18. CDR3 coding DNA: TGTGCCAGCAGCCGTCGTCTGCCACGGACAGGAGAGGCAGAGACCCAGTACTTC. Its protein product is CASSRRLPRTGEAETQYF.

The V call is TRBV5-6, the J call TRBJ2-1, with 10 positions matching TRBD1. From germline, CDR1 is SGHDT and CDR2 YYEEEE. The CDR3 is made up of 15 amino acids. Losses at the gene ends were 0 bases for V and 4 bases for J; bases not matched to a gene: 1. The CDR3 region is CASSLGQGAYNEQFF. CDR3 nucleotide sequence: TGTGCCAGCAGCTTGGGACAGGGGGCGTACAATGAGCAGTTCTTC. Full variable domain (missing parts from reference TRBV5-6 and TRBJ2-1): DAGVTQSPTHLIKTRGQQVTLRCSPKSGHDTVSWYQQALGQGPQFIFQYYEEEERQRGNFPDRFSGHQFPNYSSELNVNALLLGDSALYLCASSLGQGAYNEQFFGPGTRLTVL.

V and J are TRBV6-6 and TRBJ1-6; a weak D match, TRBD1 (6 bases). This CDR3 contains 16 residues. Germline values: CDR1 MNHNY, CDR2 SVGAGI (reference sequence). The V end lost 7 bases, the J end lost 5 bases, and 18 bases lay between the germline ends. CDR3 amino acids: CASTRGQVADNSPLHF. The CDR3 nucleotides read TGTGCCAGCACCAGGGGTCAGGTTGCAGATAATTCACCCCTCCACTTT.

Here the CDR3 reads CASSPRNDRPAFF. CDR3 coding DNA: TGTGCCAGCAGCCCAAGAAACGACAGGCCAGCTTTCTTT. The chain recombines TRBV7-9 with TRBJ1-1, with D possibly matching TRBD1 (6 bases). The V and J ends lost 5 bases and 10 bases respectively, with 17 bases between them. Germline lookup yields CDR1 SEHNR and CDR2 FQNEAQ (reference sequence). CDR3 size: 13 residues.

V gene TRBV30 combines with J gene TRBJ1-6; D ambiguous. The CDR3 is 13 residues long. Germline V lookup: CDR1 GTSNPN, CDR2 SVGIG (reference sequence). Trimming cost V 8 bases and J 1 base, with 9 bases left between them. CDR3 loop: CAGRKSYNSPLHF. DNA for the CDR3: TGTGCCGGTAGAAAATCCTATAATTCACCCCTCCACTTT.

The chain combines TRBV25-1 with TRBJ2-5; the D is unclear. The germline gives CDR1 MGHDK, CDR2 SYGVNS. Trimming removed 1 base at V and 7 bases at J, with 13 bases between. CDR3 size: 14 residues. Here the CDR3 DNA reads TGTGCCAGCAGTGAATCGAGCCCCTGGGCGACCCAGTACTTC. This sequence encodes CASSESSPWATQYF. Drawing the rest from reference TRBV25-1 and TRBJ2-5, the complete variable domain is EADIYQTPRYLVIGTGKKITLECSQTMGHDKMYWYQQDPGMELHLIHYSYGVNSTEKGDLSSESTVSRIRTEHFPLTLESARPSHTSQYLCASSESSPWATQYFGPGTRLLVL.

This chain uses TRBV5-1 with TRBJ1-6, with 7 bases identical to TRBD1. Germline V CDR1 and CDR2: SGHRS, YFSETQ. The V gene end was trimmed by 5 bases and the J gene end by 5 bases; junction bases not matched to a gene: 4. The CDR3 consists of 14 residues. The CDR3 region is CASSTGADNSPLHF. In nucleotides, the CDR3 is TGCGCCAGCAGTACAGGGGCTGATAATTCACCCCTCCACTTT.

This chain joins TRBV5-4 and TRBJ2-7, with D hard to call. This CDR3 is built from 13 residues. V lost 1 base to trimming and J lost 3 bases, with 8 bases between them. Germline values: CDR1 SGHNT, CDR2 YYREEE (reference sequence). CDR3 nucleotides: TGTGCCAGCAGCTTGCCAGGTCACTACGAGCAGTACTTC. This codes for CASSLPGHYEQYF.

The rearrangement uses TRBV7-9 and TRBJ2-7; D possibly corresponds to TRBD1 (5 bases). This CDR3 region has 14 residues. Trimming pared 5 bases from V and 4 bases from J, leaving 15 bases between. Germline V gene sequence: CDR1 SEHNR, CDR2 FQNEAQ (reference sequence). As DNA, the CDR3 is TGTGCCAGCAGCCCTAAGGGGTCCATTTACGAGCAGTACTTC. This encodes CASSPKGSIYEQYF.

This chain links TRBV6-4 with TRBJ2-5; TRBD1 might be the D (5 bases). This CDR3 has 13 amino acids. Germline assignment: CDR1 MRHNA and CDR2 SNTAGT. V was shortened by 0 bases and J by 7 bases, with 9 bases between the two germline ends. The CDR3 loop reads CASSDSDTGTQYF. The CDR3 DNA is TGTGCCAGCAGTGACTCGGACACAGGGACCCAGTACTTC.